The T cell receptor (beta chain) under discussion was sequenced for a study of response to subunit inactivated influenza vaccine. CDR1 SQVTM and CDR2 ANQGSEA come from the germline V gene. There are 12 residues in the CDR3. The V gene lost 7 bases and the J gene lost 6 bases, with 16 bases spanning the gap. A single record per CDR3 protein comes from TCRdb applying MiXCR to the RT-PCR reads. The table lists some 600,000 distinct CDR3 sequences, approximately 15% of them singletons. V and J are TRBV29-1 and TRBJ2-7, with D tentatively TRBD1 or TRBD2 (5 bases each). This sample comprised PBMCs from blood, obtained around two weeks before vaccination. The clonotype originates from a man aged 50 to 60 who received an inactivated influenza vaccine. The CDR3 here is CSARDPPGEQYF. The CDR3, as DNA: TGCAGCGCCCGGGACCCCCCCGGCGAGCAGTACTTC.